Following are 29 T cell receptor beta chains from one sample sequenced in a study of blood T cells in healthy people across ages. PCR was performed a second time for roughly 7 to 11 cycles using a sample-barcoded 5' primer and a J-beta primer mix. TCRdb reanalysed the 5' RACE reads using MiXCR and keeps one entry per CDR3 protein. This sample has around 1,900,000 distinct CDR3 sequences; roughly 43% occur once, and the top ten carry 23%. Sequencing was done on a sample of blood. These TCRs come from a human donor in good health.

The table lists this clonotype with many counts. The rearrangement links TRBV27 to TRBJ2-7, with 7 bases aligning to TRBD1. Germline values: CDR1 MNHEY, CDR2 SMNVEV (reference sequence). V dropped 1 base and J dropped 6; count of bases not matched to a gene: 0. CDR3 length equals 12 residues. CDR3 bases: TGTGCCAGCAGTTTATACAGGGGCGAGCAGTACTTC. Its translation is CASSLYRGEQYF.

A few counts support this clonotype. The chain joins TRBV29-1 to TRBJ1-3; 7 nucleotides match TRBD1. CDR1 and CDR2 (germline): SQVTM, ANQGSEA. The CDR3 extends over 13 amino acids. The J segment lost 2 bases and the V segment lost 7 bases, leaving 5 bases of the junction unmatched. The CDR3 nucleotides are TGCAGCGCATCGACAGGGCCTGGAAACACCATATATTTT. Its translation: CSASTGPGNTIYF.

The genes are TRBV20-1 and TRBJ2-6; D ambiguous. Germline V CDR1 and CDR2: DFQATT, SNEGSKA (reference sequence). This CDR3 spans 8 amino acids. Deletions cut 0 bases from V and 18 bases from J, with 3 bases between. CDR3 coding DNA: TGCAGTGCTAGAGAAGGGACTTTC. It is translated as CSAREGTF.

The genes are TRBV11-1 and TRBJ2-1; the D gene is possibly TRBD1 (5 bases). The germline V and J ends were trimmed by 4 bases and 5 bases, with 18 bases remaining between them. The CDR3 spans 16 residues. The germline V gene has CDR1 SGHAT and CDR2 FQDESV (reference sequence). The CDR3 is CASSSPVSTGNNEQFF. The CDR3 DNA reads TGTGCCAGCAGCTCTCCGGTCTCTACAGGCAACAATGAGCAGTTCTTC.

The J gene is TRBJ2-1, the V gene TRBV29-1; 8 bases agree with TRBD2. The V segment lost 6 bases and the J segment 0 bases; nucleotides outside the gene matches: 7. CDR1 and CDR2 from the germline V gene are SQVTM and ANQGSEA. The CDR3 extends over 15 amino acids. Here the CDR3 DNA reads TGCAGCGTCCCCCGGGGGGGAAGCTCCTACAATGAGCAGTTCTTC. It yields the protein CSVPRGGSSYNEQFF.

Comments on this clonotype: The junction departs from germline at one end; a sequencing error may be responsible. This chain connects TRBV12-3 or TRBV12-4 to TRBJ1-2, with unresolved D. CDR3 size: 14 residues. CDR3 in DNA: TGTGCCAGCAGCTTAGTGCCCAAGCCGGGGGGCTACACCTTC. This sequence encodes CASSLVPKPGGYTF.

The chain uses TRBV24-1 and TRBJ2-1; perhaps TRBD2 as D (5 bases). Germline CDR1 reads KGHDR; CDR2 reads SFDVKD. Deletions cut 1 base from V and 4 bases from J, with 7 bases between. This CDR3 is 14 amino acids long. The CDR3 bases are TGTGCCACCAGTGATTTTCGGGATTACAATGAGCAGTTCTTC. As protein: CATSDFRDYNEQFF.

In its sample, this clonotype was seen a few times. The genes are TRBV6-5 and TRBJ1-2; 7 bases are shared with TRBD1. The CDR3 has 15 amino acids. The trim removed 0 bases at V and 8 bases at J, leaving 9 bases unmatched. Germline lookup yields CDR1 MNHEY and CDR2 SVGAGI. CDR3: CASSYSKESTGGYTF. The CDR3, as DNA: TGTGCCAGCAGTTACTCCAAGGAGTCGACAGGGGGCTACACCTTC.

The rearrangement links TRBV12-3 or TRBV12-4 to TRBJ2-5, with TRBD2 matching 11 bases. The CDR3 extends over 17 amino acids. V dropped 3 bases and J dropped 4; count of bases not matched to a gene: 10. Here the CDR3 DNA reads TGTGCCAGCAGTTTGCTAGCGGGGGGCGGGGGTGGAGAGACCCAGTACTTC. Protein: CASSLLAGGGGGETQYF.

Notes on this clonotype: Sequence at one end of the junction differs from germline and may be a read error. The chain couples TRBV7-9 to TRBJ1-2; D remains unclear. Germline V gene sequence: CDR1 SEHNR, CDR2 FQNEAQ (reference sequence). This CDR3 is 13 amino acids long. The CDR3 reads CASSLGQAYDYTF. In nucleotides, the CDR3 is TGTGCCAGCAGCTTAGGGCAGGCATATGACTACACCTTC.

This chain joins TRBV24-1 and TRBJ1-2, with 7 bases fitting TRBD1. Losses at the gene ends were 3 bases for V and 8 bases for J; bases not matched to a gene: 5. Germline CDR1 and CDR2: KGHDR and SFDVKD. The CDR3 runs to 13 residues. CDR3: CATSDRDSRGYTF. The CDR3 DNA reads TGTGCCACCAGTGATCGGGACAGCCGGGGCTACACCTTC.

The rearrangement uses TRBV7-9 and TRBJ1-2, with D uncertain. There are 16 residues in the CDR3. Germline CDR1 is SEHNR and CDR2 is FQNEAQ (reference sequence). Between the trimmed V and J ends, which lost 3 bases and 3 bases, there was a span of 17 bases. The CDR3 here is CASSLSRMGEHYGYTF. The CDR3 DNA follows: TGTGCCAGCAGCTTGTCCAGGATGGGCGAACACTATGGCTACACCTTC.

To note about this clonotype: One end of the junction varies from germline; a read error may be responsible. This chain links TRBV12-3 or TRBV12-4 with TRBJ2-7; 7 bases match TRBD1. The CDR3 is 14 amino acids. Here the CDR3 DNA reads TGTGTCAGCACTTGGGCAGGGGGTGCTTACGAGCAGTACTTC. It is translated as CVSTWAGGAYEQYF.

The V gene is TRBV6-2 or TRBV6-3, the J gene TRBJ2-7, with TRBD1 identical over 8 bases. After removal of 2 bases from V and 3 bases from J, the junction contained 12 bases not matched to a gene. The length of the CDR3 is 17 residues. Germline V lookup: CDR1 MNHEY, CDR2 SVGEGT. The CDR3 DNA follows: TGTGCCAGCAGTTACGACAGGGGCGGCAAGATGAACTACGAGCAGTACTTC. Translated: CASSYDRGGKMNYEQYF.

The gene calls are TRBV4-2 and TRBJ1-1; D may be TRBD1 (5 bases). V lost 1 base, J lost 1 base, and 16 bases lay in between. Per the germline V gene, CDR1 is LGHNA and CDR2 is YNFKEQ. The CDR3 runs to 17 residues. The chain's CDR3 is CASSQVPGHRSNTEAFF. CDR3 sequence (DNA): TGTGCCAGCAGCCAAGTGCCAGGGCATAGGTCGAACACTGAAGCTTTCTTT.

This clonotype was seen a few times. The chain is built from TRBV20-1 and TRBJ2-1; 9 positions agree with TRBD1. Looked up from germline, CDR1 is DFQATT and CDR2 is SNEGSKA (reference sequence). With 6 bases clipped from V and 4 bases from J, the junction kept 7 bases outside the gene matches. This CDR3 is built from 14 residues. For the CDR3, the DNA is TGCAGTGCCCACCCGGGACAGGGATACAATGAGCAGTTCTTC. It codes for CSAHPGQGYNEQFF.

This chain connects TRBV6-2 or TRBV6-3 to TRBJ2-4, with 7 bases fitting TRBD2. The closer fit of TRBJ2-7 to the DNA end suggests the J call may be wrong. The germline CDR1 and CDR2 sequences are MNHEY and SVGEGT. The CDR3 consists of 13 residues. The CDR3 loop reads CASLGGDVNEQYF. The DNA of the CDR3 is TGTGCCAGCTTGGGGGGGGACGTGAACGAGCAGTACTTC.

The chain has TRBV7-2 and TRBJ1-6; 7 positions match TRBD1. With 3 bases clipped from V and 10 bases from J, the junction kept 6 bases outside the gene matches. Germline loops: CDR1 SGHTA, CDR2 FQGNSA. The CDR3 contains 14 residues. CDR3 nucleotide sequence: TGTGCCAGCAGCTTTTTGGACAGGAAATCACCCCTCCACTTT. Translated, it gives CASSFLDRKSPLHF.

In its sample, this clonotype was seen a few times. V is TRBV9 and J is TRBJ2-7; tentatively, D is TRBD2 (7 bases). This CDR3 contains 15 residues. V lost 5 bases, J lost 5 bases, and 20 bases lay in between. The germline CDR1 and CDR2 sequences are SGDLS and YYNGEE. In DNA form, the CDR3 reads TGTGCCAGCAGTCTCCATCCCGGGGGGCGGAACGAGCAGTACTTC. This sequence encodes CASSLHPGGRNEQYF.

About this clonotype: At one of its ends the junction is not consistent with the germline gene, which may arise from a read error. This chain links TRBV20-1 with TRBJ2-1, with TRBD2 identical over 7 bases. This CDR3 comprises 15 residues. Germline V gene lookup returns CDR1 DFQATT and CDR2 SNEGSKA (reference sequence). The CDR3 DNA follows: TGCAGTGTTAGACCCCAGAATAAGCGGGGTTACGAGCAGTTCTTC. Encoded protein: CSVRPQNKRGYEQFF.

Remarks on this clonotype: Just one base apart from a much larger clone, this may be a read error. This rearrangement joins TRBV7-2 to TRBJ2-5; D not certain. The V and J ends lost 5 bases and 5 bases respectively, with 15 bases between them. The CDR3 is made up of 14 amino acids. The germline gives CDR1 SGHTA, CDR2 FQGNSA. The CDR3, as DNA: TGTGCCAGCAGCGCCATGGGGTCTGTGGAGACCCAGTACTTC. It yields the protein CASSAMGSVETQYF.

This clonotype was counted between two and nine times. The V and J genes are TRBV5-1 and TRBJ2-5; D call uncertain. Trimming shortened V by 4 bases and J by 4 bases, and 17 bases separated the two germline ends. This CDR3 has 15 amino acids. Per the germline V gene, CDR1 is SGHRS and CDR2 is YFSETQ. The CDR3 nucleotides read TGCGCCAGCAGCCTAGGTTTAAGGGTCGGAGAGACCCAGTACTTC. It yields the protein CASSLGLRVGETQYF.

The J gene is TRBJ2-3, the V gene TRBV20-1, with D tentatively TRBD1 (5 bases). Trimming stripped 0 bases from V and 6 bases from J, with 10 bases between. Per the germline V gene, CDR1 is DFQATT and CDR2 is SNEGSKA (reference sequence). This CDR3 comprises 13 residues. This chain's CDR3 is CSAREDTTDTQYF. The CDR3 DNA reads TGCAGTGCTAGAGAGGACACCACCGATACGCAGTATTTT.

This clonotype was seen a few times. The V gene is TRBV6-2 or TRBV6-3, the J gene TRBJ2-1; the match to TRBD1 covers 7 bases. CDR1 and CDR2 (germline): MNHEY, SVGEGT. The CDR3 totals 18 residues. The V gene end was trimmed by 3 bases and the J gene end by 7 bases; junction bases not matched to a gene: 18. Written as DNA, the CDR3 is TGTGCCAGCAGTTATTGGGGGACAGACAGGGAAAAGGCGAATGAGCAGTTCTTC. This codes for CASSYWGTDREKANEQFF.

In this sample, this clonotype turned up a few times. The CDR3 DNA sequence: TGTGCCAGCAAGCGTCTAGGCCCAGAGACCCAGTACTTC. Its protein is CASKRLGPETQYF. The chain carries TRBV7-6 and TRBJ2-5; D remains ambiguous. Per germline, CDR1 SGHVS and CDR2 FNYEAQ. The CDR3 runs 13 residues. With 7 bases removed from V and 4 bases from J, the gap between germline ends came to 13 bases. Full variable domain (missing parts from reference TRBV7-6 and TRBJ2-5): GAGVSQSPRYKVTKRGQDVALRCDPISGHVSLYWYRQALGQGPEFLTYFNYEAQQDKSGLPNDRFSAERPEGSISTLTIQRTEQRDSAMYRCASKRLGPETQYFGPGTRLLVL.

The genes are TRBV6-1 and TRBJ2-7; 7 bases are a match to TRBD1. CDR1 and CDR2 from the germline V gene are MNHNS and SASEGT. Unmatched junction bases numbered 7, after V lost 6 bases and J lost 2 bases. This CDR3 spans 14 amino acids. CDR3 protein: CASRILTGAYEQYF. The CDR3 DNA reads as TGTGCCAGCAGGATATTAACAGGGGCCTACGAGCAGTACTTC.

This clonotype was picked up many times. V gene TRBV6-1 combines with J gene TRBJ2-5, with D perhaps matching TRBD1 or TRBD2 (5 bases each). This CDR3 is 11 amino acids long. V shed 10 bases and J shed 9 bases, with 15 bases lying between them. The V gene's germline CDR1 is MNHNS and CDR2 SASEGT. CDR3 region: CATGTPAAQYF. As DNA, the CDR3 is TGTGCCACCGGGACCCCAGCGGCCCAGTACTTC.

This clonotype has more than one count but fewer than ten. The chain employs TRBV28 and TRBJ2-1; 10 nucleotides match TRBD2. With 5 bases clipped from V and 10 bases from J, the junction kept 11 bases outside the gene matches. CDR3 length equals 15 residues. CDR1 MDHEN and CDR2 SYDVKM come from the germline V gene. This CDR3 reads CASSLAGAGRGEQFF. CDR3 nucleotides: TGTGCCAGCAGTCTAGCGGGGGCCGGGAGGGGAGAGCAGTTCTTC.

CDR3 region: CASSWGQGRQETQYF. CDR3 in DNA: TGTGCCAGCAGCTGGGGACAGGGGCGTCAAGAGACCCAGTACTTC. This sequence joins TRBV7-2 and TRBJ2-5; 10 positions agree with TRBD1. There are 15 residues in the CDR3. Trimming removed 4 bases from V and 2 bases from J; junction bases left unmatched: 4. CDR1 and CDR2 from the germline V gene are SGHTA and FQGNSA.